The entry that follows covers one TCR beta chain sequence. Its antigen is not known. Profiling relied on immunoSEQ multiplex PCR, and the TCRdb table lists in-frame clones only, not all of them. Among roughly 110,000 clones listed, more than 90% were seen once. These data are taken from a study of graft-versus-host responses after intestinal transplantation. The overall study: Transplants were multivisceral, liver-intestinal, or isolated intestinal. Uniformly, recipients were administered anti-thymocyte globulin induction with subsequent tacrolimus and steroids for roughly three years. Study findings and constraints: Peak circulating GvH clone levels tracked with early post-transplant HvG declines. Individuals carrying graft-donor T cell macrochimerism showed high graft-versus-host to host-versus-graft clonal ratios in allografts.

Unmatched junction bases numbered 0, after V lost 1 base and J lost 1 base. CDR1 LNHDA and CDR2 SQIVND come from the germline V gene (reference sequence). The CDR3 contains 15 residues. Material: unstimulated CD4+ T cells sorted from spleen or lymph node cells, obtained before transplant. This sequence was found in a human donor who was the organ donor for an intestinal transplant. J is TRBJ1-1 and V is TRBV19; TRBD1 matches 10 bases. CDR3 nucleotides: TGTGCCAGTAGTATAGGACAGGGGGCGAACACTGAAGCTTTCTTT. This sequence encodes CASSIGQGANTEAFF.